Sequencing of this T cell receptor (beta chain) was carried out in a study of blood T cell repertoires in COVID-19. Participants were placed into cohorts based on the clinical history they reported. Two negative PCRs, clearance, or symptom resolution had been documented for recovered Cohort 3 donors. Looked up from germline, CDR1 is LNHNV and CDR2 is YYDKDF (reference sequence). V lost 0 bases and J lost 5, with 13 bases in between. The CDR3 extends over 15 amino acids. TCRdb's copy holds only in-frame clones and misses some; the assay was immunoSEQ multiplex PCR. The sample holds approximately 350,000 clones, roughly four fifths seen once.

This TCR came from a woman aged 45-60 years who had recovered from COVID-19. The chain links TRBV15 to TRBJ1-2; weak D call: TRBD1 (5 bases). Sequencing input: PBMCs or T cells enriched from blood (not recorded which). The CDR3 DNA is TGTGCCACCAGCAGAGATCTTGCGGGGACTTATGGCTACACCTTC. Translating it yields CATSRDLAGTYGYTF.